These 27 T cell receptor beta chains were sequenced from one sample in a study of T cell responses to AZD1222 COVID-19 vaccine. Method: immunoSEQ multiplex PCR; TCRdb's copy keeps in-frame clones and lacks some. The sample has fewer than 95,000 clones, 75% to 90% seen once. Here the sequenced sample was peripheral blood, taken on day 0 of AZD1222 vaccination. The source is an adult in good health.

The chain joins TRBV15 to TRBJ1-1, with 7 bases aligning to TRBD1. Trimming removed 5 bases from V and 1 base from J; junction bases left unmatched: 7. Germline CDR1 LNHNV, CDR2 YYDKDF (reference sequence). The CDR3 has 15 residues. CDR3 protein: CATSSRQGWNTEAFF. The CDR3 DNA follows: TGTGCCACCAGCTCTCGACAGGGCTGGAACACTGAAGCTTTCTTT.

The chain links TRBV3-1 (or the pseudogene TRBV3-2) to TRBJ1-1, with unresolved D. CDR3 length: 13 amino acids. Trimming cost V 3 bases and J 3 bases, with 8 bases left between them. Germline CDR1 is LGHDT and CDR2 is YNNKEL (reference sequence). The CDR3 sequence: CASSHEDDTEAFF. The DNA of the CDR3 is TGTGCCAGCAGCCATGAGGACGACACTGAAGCTTTCTTT.

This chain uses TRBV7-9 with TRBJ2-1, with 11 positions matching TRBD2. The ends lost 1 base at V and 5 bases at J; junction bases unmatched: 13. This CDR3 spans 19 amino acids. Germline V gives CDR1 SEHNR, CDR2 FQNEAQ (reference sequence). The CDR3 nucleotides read TGTGCCAGCAGCTTAGGGCTTTCAATAGCGGGAGGGCCCAACAATGAGCAGTTCTTC. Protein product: CASSLGLSIAGGPNNEQFF.

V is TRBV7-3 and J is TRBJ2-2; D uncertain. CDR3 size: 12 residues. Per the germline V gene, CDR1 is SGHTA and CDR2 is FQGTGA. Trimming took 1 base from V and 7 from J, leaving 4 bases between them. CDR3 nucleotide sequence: TGTGCCAGCAGCTTAATGAACGGGGAGCTGTTTTTT. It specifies CASSLMNGELFF.

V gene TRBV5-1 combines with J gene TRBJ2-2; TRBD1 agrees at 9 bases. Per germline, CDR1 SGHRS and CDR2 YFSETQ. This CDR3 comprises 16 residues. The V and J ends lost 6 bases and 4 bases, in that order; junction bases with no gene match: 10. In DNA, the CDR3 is TGCGCCAGCAACATCCTGGGACAGGGCGGCACCGGGGAGCTGTTTTTT. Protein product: CASNILGQGGTGELFF.

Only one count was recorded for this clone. The CDR3 loop is CASSQAGQGEEAFF. The CDR3 region has the DNA TGTGCCAGCAGTCAGGCGGGACAGGGGGAAGAAGCTTTCTTT. The chain uses TRBV9 and TRBJ1-1; 11 bases align to TRBD1. J gave up 8 bases and V 5 bases, and 8 bases lay outside the gene matches. CDR3 length: 14 amino acids. Germline values: CDR1 SGDLS, CDR2 YYNGEE. The full variable domain, rest sourced from reference TRBV9 and TRBJ1-1, is DSGVTQTPKHLITATGQRVTLRCSPRSGDLSVYWYQQSLDQGLQFLIQYYNGEERAKGNILERFSAQQFPDLHSELNLSSLELGDSALYFCASSQAGQGEEAFFGQGTRLTVV.

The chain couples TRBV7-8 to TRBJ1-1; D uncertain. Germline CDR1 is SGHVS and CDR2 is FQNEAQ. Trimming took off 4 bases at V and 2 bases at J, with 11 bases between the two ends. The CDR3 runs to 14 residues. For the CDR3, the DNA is TGTGCCAGCAGCTCCTGGACGGGCAACACTGAAGCTTTCTTT. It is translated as CASSSWTGNTEAFF.

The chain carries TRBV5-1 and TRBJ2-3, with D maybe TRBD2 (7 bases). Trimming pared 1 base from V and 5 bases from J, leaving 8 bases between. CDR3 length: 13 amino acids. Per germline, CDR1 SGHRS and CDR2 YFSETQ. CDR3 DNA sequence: TGCGCCAGCAGCTTGAGGGGGGGAGATACGCAGTATTTT. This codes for CASSLRGGDTQYF.

The DNA of the CDR3 is TGTGCCAGCAGCTTAAGACAGGGAAAAAATGAGCAGTTCTTC. It is translated as CASSLRQGKNEQFF. The chain has TRBV7-2 and TRBJ2-1; the match to TRBD1 covers 7 bases. Germline V lookup: CDR1 SGHTA, CDR2 FQGNSA. V gave up 2 bases and J gave up 7 bases; unmatched junction bases: 5. CDR3 length: 14 residues. The full variable domain, with the rest looked up from reference TRBV7-2 and TRBJ2-1, is GAGVSQSPSNKVTEKGKDVELRCDPISGHTALYWYRQSLGQGLEFLIYFQGNSAPDKSGLPSDRFSAERTGGSVSTLTIQRTQQEDSAVYLCASSLRQGKNEQFFGPGTRLTVL.

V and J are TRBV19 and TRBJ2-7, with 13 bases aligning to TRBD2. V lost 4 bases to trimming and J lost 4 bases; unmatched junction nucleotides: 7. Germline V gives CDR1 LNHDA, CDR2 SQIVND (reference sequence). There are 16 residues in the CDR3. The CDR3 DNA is TGTGCCAGTAGTACCCTACTAGCGGGAGGGTCGTACGAGCAGTACTTC. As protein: CASSTLLAGGSYEQYF.

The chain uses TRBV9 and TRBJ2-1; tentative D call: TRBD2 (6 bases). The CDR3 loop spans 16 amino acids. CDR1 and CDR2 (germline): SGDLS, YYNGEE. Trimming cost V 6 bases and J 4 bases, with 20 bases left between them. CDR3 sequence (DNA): TGTGCCAGCACACGTAGGGGCGGGACCCTTTACAATGAGCAGTTCTTC. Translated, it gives CASTRRGGTLYNEQFF.

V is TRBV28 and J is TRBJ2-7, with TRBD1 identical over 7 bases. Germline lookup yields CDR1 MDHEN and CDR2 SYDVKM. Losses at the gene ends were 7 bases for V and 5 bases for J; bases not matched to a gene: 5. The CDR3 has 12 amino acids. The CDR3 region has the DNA TGTGCCAGCACTACAGGGGCCAACGAGCAGTACTTC. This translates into CASTTGANEQYF.

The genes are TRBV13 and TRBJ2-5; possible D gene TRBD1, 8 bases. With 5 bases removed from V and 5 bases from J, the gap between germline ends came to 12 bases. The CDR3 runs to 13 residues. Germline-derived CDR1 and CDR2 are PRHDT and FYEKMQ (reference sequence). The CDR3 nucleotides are TGTGCCAGCAGCAACAGGGGGGGGGAGACCCAGTACTTC. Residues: CASSNRGGETQYF.

The CDR3 bases are TGTGCCAGCAGCGTAGCACAGGGATCTTTCGAAGCTTTCTTT. Translation gives CASSVAQGSFEAFF. The V call is TRBV9, the J call TRBJ1-1; TRBD1 might be the D (6 bases). Per germline, CDR1 SGDLS and CDR2 YYNGEE. Trimming cost V 0 bases and J 8 bases, with 14 bases left between them. CDR3 length equals 14 residues. Together with reference TRBV9 and TRBJ1-1, the CDR3 gives the full variable domain: DSGVTQTPKHLITATGQRVTLRCSPRSGDLSVYWYQQSLDQGLQFLIQYYNGEERAKGNILERFSAQQFPDLHSELNLSSLELGDSALYFCASSVAQGSFEAFFGQGTRLTVV.

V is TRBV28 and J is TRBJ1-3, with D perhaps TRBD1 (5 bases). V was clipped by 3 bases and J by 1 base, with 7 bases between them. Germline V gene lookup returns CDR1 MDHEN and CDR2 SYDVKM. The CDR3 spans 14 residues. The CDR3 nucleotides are TGTGCCAGCAGTTTGGGGCATTCTGGAAACACCATATATTTT. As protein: CASSLGHSGNTIYF.

This CDR3 reads CASRGPASAHEQYF. The CDR3 region has the DNA TGTGCCAGCAGGGGACCCGCCTCTGCCCACGAGCAGTACTTC. The gene calls are TRBV28 and TRBJ2-7; D might be TRBD1 or TRBD2, each matching 5 bases. CDR1 MDHEN and CDR2 SYDVKM come from the germline V gene. This CDR3 comprises 14 residues. The V end was cut by 6 bases, the J end by 5 bases, with 17 bases between. Using reference TRBV28 and TRBJ2-7 for the parts outside the CDR3, the full variable domain is DVKVTQSSRYLVKRTGEKVFLECVQDMDHENMFWYRQDPGLGLRLIYFSYDVKMKEKGDIPEGYSVSREKKERFSLILESASTNQTSMYLCASRGPASAHEQYFGPGTRLTVT.

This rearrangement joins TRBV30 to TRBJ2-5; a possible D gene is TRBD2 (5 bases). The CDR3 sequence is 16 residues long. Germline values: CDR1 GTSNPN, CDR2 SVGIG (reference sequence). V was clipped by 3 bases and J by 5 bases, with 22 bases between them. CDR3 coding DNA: TGTGCCTGGAGGGGTGGACGGACGACGGGGTGGGAGACCCAGTACTTC. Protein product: CAWRGGRTTGWETQYF. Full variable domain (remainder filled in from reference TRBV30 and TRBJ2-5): SQTIHQWPATLVQPVGSPLSLECTVEGTSNPNLYWYRQAAGRGLQLLFYSVGIGQISSEVPQNLSASRPQDRQFILSSKKLLLSDSGFYLCAWRGGRTTGWETQYFGPGTRLLVL.

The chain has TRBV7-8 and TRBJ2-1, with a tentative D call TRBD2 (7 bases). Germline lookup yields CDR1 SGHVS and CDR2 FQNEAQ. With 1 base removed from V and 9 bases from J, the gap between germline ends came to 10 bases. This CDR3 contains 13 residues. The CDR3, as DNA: TGTGCCAGCAGCTTAGATAGGGGGGGTGAGCAGTTCTTC. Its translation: CASSLDRGGEQFF.

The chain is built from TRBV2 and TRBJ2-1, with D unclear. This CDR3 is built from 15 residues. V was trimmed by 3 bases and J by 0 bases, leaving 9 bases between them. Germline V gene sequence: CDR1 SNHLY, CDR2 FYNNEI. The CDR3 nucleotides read TGTGCCAGCAGTGATTTCCCAGCCTCCTACAATGAGCAGTTCTTC. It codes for CASSDFPASYNEQFF.

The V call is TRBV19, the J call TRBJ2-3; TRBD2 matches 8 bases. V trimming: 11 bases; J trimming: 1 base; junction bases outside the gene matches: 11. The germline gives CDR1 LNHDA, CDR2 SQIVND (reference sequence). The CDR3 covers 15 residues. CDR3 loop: CALMEGLAGTDTQYF. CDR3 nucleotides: TGTGCCCTCATGGAAGGACTAGCTGGCACAGATACGCAGTATTTT. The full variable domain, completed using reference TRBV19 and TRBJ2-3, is DGGITQSPKYLFRKEGQNVTLSCEQNLNHDAMYWYRQDPGQGLRLIYYSQIVNDFQKGDIAEGYSVSREKKESFPLTVTSAQKNPTAFYLCALMEGLAGTDTQYFGPGTRLTVL.

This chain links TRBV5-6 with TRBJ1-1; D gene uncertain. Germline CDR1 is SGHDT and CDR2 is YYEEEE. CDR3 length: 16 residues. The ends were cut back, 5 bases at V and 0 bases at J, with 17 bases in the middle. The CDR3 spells CASRHFLGRLNTEAFF. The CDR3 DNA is TGTGCCAGCAGACACTTTCTCGGTCGGCTGAACACTGAAGCTTTCTTT.

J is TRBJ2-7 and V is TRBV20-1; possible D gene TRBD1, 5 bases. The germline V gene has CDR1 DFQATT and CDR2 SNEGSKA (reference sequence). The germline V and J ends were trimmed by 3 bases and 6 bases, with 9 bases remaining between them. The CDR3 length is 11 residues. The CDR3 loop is CSASRVFEQYF. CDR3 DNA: TGCAGTGCTAGCAGGGTCTTCGAGCAGTACTTC.

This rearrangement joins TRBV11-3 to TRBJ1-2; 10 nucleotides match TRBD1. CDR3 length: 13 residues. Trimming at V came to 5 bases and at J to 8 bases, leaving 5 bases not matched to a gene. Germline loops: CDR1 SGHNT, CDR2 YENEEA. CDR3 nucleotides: TGTGCCAGCAGCCTCGGGACAGGGGACGGCTACACCTTC. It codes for CASSLGTGDGYTF. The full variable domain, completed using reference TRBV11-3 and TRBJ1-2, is EAGVVQSPRYKIIEKKQPVAFWCNPISGHNTLYWYLQNLGQGPELLIRYENEEAVDDSQLPKDRFSAERLKGVDSTLKIQPAELGDSAVYLCASSLGTGDGYTFGSGTRLTVV.

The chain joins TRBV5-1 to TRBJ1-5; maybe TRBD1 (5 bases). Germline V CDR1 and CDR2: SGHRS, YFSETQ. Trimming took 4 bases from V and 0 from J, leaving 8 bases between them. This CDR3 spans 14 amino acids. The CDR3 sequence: CASSGDGSNQPQHF. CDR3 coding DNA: TGCGCCAGCAGCGGGGACGGTAGCAATCAGCCCCAGCATTTT.

The CDR3 protein is CASSRLGLAGTYEQYF. The CDR3 DNA is TGTGCCAGCAGTCGGCTGGGACTAGCTGGAACTTACGAGCAGTACTTC. The chain combines TRBV11-2 with TRBJ2-7; 9 bases fit TRBD2. In germline, CDR1 is SGHAT, CDR2 FQNNGV. The V and J ends lost 6 bases and 4 bases, in that order; junction bases with no gene match: 13. The CDR3 is 16 amino acids.

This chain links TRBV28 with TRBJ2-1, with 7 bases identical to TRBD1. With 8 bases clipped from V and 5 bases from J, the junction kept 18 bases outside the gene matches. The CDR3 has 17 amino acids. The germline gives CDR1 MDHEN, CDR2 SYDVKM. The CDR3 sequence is CASESTGRWHSDNEQFF. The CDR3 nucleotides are TGTGCCAGCGAATCGACAGGGCGCTGGCATAGCGACAATGAGCAGTTCTTC.

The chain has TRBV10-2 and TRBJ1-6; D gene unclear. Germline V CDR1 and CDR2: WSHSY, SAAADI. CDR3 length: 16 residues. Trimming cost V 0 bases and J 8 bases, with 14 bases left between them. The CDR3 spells CASSESPGFTDSPLHF. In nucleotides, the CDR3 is TGCGCCAGCAGTGAGTCACCGGGGTTTACGGATTCACCCCTCCACTTT.